This TCR beta chain was retrieved from a study of regulatory T cells in long-lasting Graves disease. General study points: Persistent cases of Graves' showed reduced TCR diversity relative to newly diagnosed patients.

This clonotype was recorded many times. The target antigen is unknown. Library construction for TCR beta used iRepertoire HTBI primers and Arm-PCR of CDR3 regions. Using its own MiXCR run on the multiplex PCR reads, TCRdb lists one record per CDR3 protein. The sample records fewer than 350,000 distinct CDR3 sequences, approximately 20% being singletons. Time point reported: newly diagnosed GD, antithyroid drugs for less than 3 months. Construction of the TCR library relied on RNA isolated from PBMCs. This clonotype was sampled from a female donor with Graves disease. Sample: peripheral blood mononuclear cells (PBMCs), taken at new diagnosis, from a patient treated with antithyroid drugs.

Written as DNA, the CDR3 is TGCGCCAGCGGTCGGGAGGGCTCCTACAATGAGCAGTTCTTC. It yields the protein CASGREGSYNEQFF. The chain is built from TRBV5-1 and TRBJ2-1; TRBD2 aligns across 8 bases. CDR3 length: 14 amino acids. Germline V gene lookup returns CDR1 SGHRS and CDR2 YFSETQ. The V gene end was trimmed by 7 bases and the J gene end by 0 bases; junction bases not matched to a gene: 3.